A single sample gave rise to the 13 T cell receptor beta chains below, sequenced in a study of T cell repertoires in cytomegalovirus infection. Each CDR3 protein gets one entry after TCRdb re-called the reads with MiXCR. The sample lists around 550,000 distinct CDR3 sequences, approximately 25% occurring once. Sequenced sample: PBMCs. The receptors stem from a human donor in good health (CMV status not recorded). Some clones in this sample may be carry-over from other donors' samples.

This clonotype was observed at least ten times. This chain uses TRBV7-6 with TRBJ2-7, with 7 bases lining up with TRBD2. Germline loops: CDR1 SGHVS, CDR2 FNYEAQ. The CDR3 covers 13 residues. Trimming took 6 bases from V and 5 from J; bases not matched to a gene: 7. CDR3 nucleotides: TGTGCCAGCAGTTCAGAGGGAGGGGACGAGCAGTACTTC. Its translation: CASSSEGGDEQYF.

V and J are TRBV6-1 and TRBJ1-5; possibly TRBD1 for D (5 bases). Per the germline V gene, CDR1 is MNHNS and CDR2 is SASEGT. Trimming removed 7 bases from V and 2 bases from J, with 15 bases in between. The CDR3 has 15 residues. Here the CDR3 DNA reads TGTGCCAGCACCGGGGGGGGGTTGGGCAATCAGCCCCAGCATTTT. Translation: CASTGGGLGNQPQHF.

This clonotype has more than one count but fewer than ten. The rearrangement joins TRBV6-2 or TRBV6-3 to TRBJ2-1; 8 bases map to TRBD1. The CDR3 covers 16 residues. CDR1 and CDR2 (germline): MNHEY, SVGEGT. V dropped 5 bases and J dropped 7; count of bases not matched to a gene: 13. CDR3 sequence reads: CASSPQDREKRNEQFF. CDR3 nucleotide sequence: TGTGCCAGCAGTCCCCAGGACAGGGAAAAGAGGAATGAGCAGTTCTTC.

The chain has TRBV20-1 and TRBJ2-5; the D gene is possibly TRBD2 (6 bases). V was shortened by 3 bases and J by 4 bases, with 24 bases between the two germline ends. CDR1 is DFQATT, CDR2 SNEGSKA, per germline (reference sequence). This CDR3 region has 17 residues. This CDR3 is CSARKRGGSFYGETQYF. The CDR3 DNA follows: TGCAGTGCTAGGAAGAGGGGAGGAAGCTTTTATGGAGAGACCCAGTACTTC.

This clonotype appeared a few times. The CDR3 bases are TGTGCCAGCAGCCGCAATTCCATGGGACTAGCGGGAGGTACAGATACGCAGTATTTT. Translating gives CASSRNSMGLAGGTDTQYF. The rearrangement links TRBV6-1 to TRBJ2-3, with TRBD2 matching over 15 bases. V shed 6 bases, J shed 3 bases, and the junction held 13 bases outside the gene matches. Per germline, CDR1 MNHNS and CDR2 SASEGT. The CDR3 spans 19 residues.

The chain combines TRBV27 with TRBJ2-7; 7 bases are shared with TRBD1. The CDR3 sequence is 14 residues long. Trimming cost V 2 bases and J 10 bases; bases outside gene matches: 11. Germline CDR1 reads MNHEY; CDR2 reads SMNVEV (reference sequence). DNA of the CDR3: TGTGCCAGCAGTTTACTGACAGGGAGCGGCGACCAGTACGTC. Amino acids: CASSLLTGSGDQYV.

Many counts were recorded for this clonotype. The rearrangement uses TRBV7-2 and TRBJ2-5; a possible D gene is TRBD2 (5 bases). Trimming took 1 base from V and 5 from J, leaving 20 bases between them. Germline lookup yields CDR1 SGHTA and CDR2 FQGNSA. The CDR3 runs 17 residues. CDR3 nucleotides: TGTGCCAGCAGCTTAGAGGTTTCAGCGGTCGTTCGGGAGACCCAGTACTTC. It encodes CASSLEVSAVVRETQYF.

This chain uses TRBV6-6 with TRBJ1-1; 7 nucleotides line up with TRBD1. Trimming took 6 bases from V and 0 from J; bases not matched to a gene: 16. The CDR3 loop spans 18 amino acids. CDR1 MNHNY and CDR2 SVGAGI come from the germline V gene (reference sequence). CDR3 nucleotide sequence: TGTGCCAGCAGACCCTTTGGGACAGTCCTGGGGATGAACACTGAAGCTTTCTTT. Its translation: CASRPFGTVLGMNTEAFF.

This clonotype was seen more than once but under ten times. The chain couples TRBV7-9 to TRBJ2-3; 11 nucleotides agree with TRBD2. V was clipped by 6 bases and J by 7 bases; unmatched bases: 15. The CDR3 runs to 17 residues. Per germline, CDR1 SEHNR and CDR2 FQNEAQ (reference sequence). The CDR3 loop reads CASSRPGSGRALNTQYF. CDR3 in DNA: TGTGCCAGCAGTCGACCGGGTAGCGGGAGGGCCCTGAATACGCAGTATTTT. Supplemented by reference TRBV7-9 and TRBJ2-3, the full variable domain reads DTGVSQNPRHKITKRGQNVTFRCDPISEHNRLYWYRQTLGQGPEFLTYFQNEAQLEKSRLLSDRFSAERPKGSFSTLEIQRTEQGDSAMYLCASSRPGSGRALNTQYFGPGTRLTVL.

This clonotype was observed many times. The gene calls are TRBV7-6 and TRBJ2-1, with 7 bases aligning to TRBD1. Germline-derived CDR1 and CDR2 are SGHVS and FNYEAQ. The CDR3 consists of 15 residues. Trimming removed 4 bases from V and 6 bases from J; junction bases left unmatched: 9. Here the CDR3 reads CASSYRQGQGNEQFF. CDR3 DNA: TGTGCCAGCAGCTACCGACAGGGTCAGGGCAATGAGCAGTTCTTC.

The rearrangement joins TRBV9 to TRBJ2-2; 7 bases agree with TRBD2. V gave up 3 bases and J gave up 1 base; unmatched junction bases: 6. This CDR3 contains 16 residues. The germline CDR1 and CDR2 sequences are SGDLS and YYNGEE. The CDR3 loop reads CASSATGGQNTGELFF. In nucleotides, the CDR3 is TGTGCCAGCAGCGCTACGGGAGGCCAGAACACCGGGGAGCTGTTTTTT.

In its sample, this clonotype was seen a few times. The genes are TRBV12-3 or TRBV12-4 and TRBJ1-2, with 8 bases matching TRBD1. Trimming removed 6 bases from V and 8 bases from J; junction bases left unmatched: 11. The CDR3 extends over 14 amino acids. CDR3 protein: CASRSTGTGGGYTF. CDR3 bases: TGTGCCAGCAGATCTACCGGGACAGGAGGAGGCTACACCTTC.

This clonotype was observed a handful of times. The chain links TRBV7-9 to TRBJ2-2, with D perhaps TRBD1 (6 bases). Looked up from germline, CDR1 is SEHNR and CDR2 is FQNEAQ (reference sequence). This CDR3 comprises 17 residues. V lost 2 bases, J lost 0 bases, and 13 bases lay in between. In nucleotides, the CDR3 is TGTGCCAGCAGCTTACCGGACAGAAACCCGAACACCGGGGAGCTGTTTTTT. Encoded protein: CASSLPDRNPNTGELFF. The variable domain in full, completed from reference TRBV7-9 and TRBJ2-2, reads DTGVSQNPRHKITKRGQNVTFRCDPISEHNRLYWYRQTLGQGPEFLTYFQNEAQLEKSRLLSDRFSAERPKGSFSTLEIQRTEQGDSAMYLCASSLPDRNPNTGELFFGEGSRLTVL.